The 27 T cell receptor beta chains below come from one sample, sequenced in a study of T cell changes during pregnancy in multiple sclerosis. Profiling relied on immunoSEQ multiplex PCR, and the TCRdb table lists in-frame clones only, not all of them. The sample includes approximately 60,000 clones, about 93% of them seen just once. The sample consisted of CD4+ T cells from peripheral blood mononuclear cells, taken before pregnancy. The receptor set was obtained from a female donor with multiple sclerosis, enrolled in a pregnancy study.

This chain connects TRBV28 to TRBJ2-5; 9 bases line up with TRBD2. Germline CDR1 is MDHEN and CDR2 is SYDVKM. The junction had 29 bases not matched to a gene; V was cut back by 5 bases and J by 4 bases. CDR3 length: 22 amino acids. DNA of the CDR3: TGTGCCAGCAGTCTAATCCGACAGGGCGGCCTAGCGGGACTAACCATGGGAGAGACCCAGTACTTC. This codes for CASSLIRQGGLAGLTMGETQYF.

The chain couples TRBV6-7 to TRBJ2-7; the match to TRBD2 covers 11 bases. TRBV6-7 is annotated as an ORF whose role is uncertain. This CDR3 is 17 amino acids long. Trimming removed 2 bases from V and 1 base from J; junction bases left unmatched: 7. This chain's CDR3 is CASSYDTSGSSSYEQYF. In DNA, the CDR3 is TGTGCCAGCAGTTACGATACTAGCGGGAGTAGTTCCTACGAGCAGTACTTC.

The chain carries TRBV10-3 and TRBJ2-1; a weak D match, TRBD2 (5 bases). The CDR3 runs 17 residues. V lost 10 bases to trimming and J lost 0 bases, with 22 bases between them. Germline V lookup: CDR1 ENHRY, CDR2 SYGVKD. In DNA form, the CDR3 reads TGTGCCACCCTAAACCCCACAGCGGTAAGCTCCTACAATGAGCAGTTCTTC. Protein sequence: CATLNPTAVSSYNEQFF.

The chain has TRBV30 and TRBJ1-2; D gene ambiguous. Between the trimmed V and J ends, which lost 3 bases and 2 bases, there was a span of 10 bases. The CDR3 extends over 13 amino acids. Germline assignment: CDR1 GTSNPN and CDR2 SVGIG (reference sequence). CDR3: CAWRRAANYGYTF. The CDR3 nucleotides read TGTGCCTGGAGGCGAGCGGCAAACTATGGCTACACCTTC.

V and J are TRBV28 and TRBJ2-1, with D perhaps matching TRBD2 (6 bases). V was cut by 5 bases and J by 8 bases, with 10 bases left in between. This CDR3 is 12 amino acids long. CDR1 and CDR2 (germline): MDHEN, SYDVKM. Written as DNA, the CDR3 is TGTGCCAGCAGTGTTAGCGGCTATGAGCAGTTCTTC. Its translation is CASSVSGYEQFF.

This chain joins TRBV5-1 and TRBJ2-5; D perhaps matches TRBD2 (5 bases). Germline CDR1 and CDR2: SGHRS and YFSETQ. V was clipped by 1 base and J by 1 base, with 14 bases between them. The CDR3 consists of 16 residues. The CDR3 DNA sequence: TGCGCCAGCAGCTTGCCACTAGTGCCCCCCCAAGAGACCCAGTACTTC. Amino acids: CASSLPLVPPQETQYF. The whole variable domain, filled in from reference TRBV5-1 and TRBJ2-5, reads KAGVTQTPRYLIKTRGQQVTLSCSPISGHRSVSWYQQTPGQGLQFLFEYFSETQRNKGNFPGRFSGRQFSNSRSEMNVSTLELGDSALYLCASSLPLVPPQETQYFGPGTRLLVL.

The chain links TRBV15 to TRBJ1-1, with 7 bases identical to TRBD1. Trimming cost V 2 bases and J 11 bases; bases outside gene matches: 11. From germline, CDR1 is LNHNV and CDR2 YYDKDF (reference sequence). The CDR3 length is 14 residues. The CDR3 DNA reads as TGTGCCACCAGCAGACCGGACTGGGACAGTGGGGCTTTCTTT. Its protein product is CATSRPDWDSGAFF. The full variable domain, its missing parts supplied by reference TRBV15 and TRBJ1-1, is DAMVIQNPRYQVTQFGKPVTLSCSQTLNHNVMYWYQQKSSQAPKLLFHYYDKDFNNEADTPDNFQSRRPNTSFCFLDIRSPGLGDTAMYLCATSRPDWDSGAFFGQGTRLTVV.

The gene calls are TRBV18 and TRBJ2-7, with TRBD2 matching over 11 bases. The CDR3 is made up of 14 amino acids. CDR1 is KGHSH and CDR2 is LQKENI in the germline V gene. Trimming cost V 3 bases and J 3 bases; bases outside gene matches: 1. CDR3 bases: TGTGCCAGCTCACCGGGACTAGCGGTCTACGAGCAGTACTTC. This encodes CASSPGLAVYEQYF.

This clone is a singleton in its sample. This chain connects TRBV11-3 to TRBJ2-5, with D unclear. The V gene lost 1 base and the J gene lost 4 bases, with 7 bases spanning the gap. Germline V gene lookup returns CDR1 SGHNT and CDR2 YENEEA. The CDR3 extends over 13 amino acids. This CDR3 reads CASSLVNSETQYF. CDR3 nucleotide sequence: TGTGCCAGCAGCTTAGTAAATTCAGAGACCCAGTACTTC.

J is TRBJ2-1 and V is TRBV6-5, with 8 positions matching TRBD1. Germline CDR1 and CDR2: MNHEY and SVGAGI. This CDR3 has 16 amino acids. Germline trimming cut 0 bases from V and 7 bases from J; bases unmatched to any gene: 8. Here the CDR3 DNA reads TGTGCCAGCAGTTACTCCATTGCAGGGGGCCGTAATGAGCAGTTCTTC. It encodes CASSYSIAGGRNEQFF.

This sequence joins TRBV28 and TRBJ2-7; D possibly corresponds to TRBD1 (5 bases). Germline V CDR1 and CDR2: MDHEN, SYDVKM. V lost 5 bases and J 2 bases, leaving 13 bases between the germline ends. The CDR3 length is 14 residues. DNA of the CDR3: TGTGCCAGCAGTACAGGAATTAAGACCTACGAGCAGTACTTC. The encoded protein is CASSTGIKTYEQYF.

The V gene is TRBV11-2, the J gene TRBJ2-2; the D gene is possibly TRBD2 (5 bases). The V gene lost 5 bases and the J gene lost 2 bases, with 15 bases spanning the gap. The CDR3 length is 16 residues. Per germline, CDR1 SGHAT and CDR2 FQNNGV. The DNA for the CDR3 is TGTGCCAGCAGCATCGGTGGGAGTAGAAACACCGGGGAGCTGTTTTTT. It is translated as CASSIGGSRNTGELFF.

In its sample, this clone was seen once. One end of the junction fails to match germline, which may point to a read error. CDR3 sequence: CASSFSEFVTYEQYF. The CDR3 region has the DNA TGTGCTAGCAGCTTTAGCGAATTTGTCACCTACGAGCAGTACTTC. The chain couples TRBV7-7 to TRBJ2-7; a possible D gene is TRBD2 (5 bases). The CDR3 has 15 amino acids. The germline V gene encodes CDR1 SSHAT and CDR2 FNYEAQ (reference sequence). Supplemented by reference TRBV7-7 and TRBJ2-7, the full variable domain reads GAGVSQSPRYKVTKRGQDVTLRCDPISSHATLYWYQQALGQGPEFLTYFNYEAQPDKSGLPSDRFSAERPEGSISTLTIQRTEQRDSAMYRCASSFSEFVTYEQYFGPGTRLTVT.

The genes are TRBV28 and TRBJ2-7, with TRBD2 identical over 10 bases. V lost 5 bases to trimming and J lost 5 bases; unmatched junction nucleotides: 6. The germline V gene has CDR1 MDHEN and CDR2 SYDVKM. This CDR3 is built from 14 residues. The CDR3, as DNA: TGTGCCAGCAGTCCCTCTAGCGGGAGCAACGAGCAGTACTTC. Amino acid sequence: CASSPSSGSNEQYF.

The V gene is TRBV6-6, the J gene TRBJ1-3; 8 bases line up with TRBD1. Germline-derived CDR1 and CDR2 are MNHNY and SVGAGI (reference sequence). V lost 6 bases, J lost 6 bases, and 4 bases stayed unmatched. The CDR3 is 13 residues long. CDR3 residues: CASSPRGLNTIYF. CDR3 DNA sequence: TGTGCCAGCAGCCCCAGGGGGCTAAACACCATATATTTT.

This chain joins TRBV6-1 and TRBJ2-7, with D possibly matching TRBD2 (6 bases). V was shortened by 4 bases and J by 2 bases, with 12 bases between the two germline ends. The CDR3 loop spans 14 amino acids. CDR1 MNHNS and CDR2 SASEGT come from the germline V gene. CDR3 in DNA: TGTGCCAGCAGTGGGGGGGTCAGACCCTACGAGCAGTACTTC. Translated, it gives CASSGGVRPYEQYF.

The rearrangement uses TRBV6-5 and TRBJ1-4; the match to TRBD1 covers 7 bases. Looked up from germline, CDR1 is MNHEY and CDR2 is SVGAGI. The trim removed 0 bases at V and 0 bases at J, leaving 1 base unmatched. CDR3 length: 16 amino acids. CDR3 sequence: CASSYSGTATNEKLFF. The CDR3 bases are TGTGCCAGCAGTTACTCCGGGACAGCAACTAATGAAAAACTGTTTTTT.

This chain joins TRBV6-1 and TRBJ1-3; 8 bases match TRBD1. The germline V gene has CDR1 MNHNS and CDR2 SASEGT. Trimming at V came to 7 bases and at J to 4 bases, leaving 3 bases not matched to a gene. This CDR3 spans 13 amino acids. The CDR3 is CASKGQEGNTIYF. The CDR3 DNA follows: TGTGCCAGCAAGGGACAGGAAGGAAACACCATATATTTT.

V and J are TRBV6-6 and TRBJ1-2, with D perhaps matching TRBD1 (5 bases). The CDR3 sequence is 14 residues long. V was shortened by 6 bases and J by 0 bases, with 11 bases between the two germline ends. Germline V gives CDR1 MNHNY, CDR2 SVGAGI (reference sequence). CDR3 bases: TGTGCCAGCAGCGGAGGGACGGCTAACTATGGCTACACCTTC. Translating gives CASSGGTANYGYTF.

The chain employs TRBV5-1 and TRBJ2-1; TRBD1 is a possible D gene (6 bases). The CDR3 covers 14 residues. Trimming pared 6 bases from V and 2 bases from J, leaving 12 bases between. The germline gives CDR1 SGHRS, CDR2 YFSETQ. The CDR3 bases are TGCGCCAGCACCCAGACAGGTCCCTACAATGAGCAGTTCTTC. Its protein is CASTQTGPYNEQFF.

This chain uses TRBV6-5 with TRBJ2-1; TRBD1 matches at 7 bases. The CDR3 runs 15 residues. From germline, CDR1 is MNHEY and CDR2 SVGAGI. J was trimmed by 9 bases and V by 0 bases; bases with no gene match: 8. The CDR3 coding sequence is TGTGCCAGCAGTTACTCTCGACAGGGAATTACTGAGCAGTTCTTC. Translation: CASSYSRQGITEQFF.

The CDR3 DNA sequence: TGTGCTACCAATTCACAGGGTTATAGGAGCAATCAGCCCCAGCATTTT. Encoded protein: CATNSQGYRSNQPQHF. This rearrangement joins TRBV19 to TRBJ1-5; TRBD1 might be the D (6 bases). The CDR3 has 16 residues. Per germline, CDR1 LNHDA and CDR2 SQIVND (reference sequence). Combining the CDR3 with reference TRBV19 and TRBJ1-5 gives the whole variable domain DGGITQSPKYLFRKEGQNVTLSCEQNLNHDAMYWYRQDPGQGLRLIYYSQIVNDFQKGDIAEGYSVSREKKESFPLTVTSAQKNPTAFYLCATNSQGYRSNQPQHFGDGTRLSIL.

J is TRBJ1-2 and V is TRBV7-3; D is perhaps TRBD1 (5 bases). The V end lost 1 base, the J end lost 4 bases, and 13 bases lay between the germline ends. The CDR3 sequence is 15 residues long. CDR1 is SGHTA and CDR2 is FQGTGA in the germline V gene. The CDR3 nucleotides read TGTGCCAGCAGCTTAAGCCCGGGGGTGCGCTATGGCTACACCTTC. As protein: CASSLSPGVRYGYTF.

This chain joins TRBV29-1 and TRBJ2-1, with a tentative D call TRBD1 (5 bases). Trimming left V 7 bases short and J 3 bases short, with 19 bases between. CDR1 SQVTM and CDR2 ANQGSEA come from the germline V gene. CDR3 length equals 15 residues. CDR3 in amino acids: CSAEGGDSGYNEQFF. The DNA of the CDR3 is TGCAGCGCCGAAGGTGGAGACAGTGGCTACAATGAGCAGTTCTTC.

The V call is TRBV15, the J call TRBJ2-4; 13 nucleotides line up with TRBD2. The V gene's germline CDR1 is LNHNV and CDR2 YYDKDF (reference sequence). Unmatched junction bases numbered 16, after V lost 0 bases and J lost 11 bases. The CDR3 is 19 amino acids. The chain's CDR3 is CATSRDSAGLAGLSRLQYF. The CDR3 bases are TGTGCCACCAGCAGAGATTCGGCGGGACTAGCGGGATTATCGCGCCTTCAGTACTTC.

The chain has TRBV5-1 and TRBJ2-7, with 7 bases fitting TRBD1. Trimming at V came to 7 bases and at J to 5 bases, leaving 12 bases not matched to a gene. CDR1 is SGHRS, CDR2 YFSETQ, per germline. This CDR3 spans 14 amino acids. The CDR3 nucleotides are TGCGCCAGCCAACCGGGACAGAGAACCGACGAGCAGTACTTC. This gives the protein CASQPGQRTDEQYF.

CDR3 in amino acids: CASSLGFSGSGYNEQFF. The DNA of the CDR3 is TGTGCCAGCAGCTTAGGATTTAGCGGTTCTGGATACAATGAGCAGTTCTTC. This sequence joins TRBV11-3 and TRBJ2-1, with TRBD2 as a possible D gene (6 bases). V gave up 1 base and J gave up 4 bases, with 17 bases separating them. The V gene's germline CDR1 is SGHNT and CDR2 YENEEA. The CDR3 loop spans 17 amino acids.